This T cell receptor (beta chain) was sequenced for a study of T cell responses to AZD1222 COVID-19 vaccine. Study results and caveats: Only a handful of AZD1222 recipients, several in all, had baseline seropositivity. The donors showed a predominance of white British ancestry and of females, with possible underestimation of clonal diversity. At 160-218 and 743-854, vaccine-associated CD4 TCRs were dominant, and they spanned spike.

Trimming pared 0 bases from V and 8 bases from J, leaving 13 bases between. The germline CDR1 and CDR2 sequences are SGHVS and FQNEAQ. The length of the CDR3 is 15 residues. Profiling relied on immunoSEQ multiplex PCR, and the TCRdb table lists in-frame clones only, not all of them. The sample has nearly 110,000 clones; nearly 90% are singletons. Second-dose schedules of about 4 or about 12 weeks were combined. Points on this clone: What it binds is unknown.

The chain carries TRBV7-8 and TRBJ1-4; D remains ambiguous. The receptor was isolated from an adult who received the AZD1222 COVID-19 vaccine. The input for sequencing was peripheral blood, taken 28 days after the second AZD1222 dose. CDR3 region: CASSLAWGEGEKLFF. CDR3 coding DNA: TGTGCCAGCAGCTTAGCTTGGGGAGAAGGCGAAAAACTGTTTTTT.